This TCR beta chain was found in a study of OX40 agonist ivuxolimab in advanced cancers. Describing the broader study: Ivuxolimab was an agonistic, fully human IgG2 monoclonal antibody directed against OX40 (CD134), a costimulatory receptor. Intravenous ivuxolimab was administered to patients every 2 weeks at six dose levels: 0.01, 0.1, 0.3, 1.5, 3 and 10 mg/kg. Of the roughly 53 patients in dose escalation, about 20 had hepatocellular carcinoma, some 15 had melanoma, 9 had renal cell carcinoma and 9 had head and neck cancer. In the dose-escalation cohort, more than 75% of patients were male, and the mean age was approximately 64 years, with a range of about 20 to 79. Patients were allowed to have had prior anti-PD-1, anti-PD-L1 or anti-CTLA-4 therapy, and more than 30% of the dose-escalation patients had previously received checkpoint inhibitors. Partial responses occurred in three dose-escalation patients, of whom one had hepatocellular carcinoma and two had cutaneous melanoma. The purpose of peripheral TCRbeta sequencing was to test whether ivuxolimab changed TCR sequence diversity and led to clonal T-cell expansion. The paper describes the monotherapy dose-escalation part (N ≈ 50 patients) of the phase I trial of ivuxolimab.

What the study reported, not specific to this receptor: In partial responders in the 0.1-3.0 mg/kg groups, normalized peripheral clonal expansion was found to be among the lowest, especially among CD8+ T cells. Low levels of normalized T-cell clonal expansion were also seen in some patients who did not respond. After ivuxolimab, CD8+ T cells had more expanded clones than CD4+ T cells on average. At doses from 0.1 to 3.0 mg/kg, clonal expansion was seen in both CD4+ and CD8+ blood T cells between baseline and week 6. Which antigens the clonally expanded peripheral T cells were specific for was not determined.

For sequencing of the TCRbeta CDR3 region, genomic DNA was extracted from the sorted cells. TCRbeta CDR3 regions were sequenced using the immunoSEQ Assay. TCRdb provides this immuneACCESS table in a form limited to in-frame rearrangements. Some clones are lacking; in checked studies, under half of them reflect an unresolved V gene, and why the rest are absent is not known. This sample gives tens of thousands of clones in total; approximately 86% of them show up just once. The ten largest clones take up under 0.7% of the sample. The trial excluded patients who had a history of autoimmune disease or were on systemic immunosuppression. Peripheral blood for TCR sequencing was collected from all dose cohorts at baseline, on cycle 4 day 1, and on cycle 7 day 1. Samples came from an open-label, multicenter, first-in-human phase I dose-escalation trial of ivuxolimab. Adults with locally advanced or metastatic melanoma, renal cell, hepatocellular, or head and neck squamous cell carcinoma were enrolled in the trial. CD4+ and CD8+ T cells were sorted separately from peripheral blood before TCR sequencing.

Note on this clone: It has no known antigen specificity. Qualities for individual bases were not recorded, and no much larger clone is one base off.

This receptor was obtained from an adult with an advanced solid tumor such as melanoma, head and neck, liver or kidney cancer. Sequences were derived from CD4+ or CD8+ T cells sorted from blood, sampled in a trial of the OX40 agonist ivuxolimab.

DNA sequence: TGTGCCAGCAGCGCGGACAGCGCTGCCGGTGGCTACACCTTC. Translated, it gives CASSADSAAGGYTF. The chain was built from TRBV9 and TRBJ1-2; TRBD1 is possibly the D segment (6 matching bases). The V end loses 3 bases and the J end loses 7 bases, and a stretch of 16 bases separates them. The CDR3 holds 14 amino acids from the cysteine to the phenylalanine. The kept DNA is CDR3 alone, 42 bases in frame from the first base. CDR1 SGDLS and CDR2 YYNGEE are derived from the germline V gene.